The 8 T cell receptor beta chains in this list originate from one sample, sequenced in a study of Ad26.COV2.S vaccination and SARS-CoV-2 variants (dated by TCRdb to about 2021). Preparation of the library involved the immunoSEQ multiplex PCR assay. In its TCRdb copy, this immuneACCESS table keeps in-frame sequences only and misses some clones. Where compared with another copy, unresolved V genes explain less than half of these, and the others have no known cause. The sample includes some 340,000 clones, with about 85% observed a single time. The top ten constitute around 2.2% of the sample. The treatment or condition label, read with the paper, signifies: about 20 received Ad26.COV2.S at low or high dose, single or two shots; about 5 received placebo; per-sample allocation not given. Repertoires of vaccine and placebo recipients were sequenced from samples collected on day 63 after the first injection.

The source was peripheral blood, collected in a trial of Ad26.COV2.S vaccine versus placebo. The receptors stem from a person aged 18-65 years who received the Ad26.COV2.S COVID-19 vaccine or a placebo.

V and J are TRBV7-8 and TRBJ2-1; the match to TRBD2 covers 12 bases. Per germline, CDR1 SGHVS and CDR2 FQNEAQ. This CDR3 region has 20 residues. The junction had 19 bases not matched to a gene; V was cut back by 5 bases and J by 5 bases. CDR3 region: CASSTFSGTSGQDFHNEQFF. The CDR3 nucleotides are TGTGCCAGCAGCACCTTCTCCGGGACTAGCGGGCAGGATTTTCACAATGAGCAGTTCTTC.

The chain couples TRBV5-1 to TRBJ2-3; TRBD1 is a possible D gene (5 bases). Trimming took off 1 base at V and 2 bases at J, with 8 bases between the two ends. CDR3 length: 14 amino acids. Germline V gene lookup returns CDR1 SGHRS and CDR2 YFSETQ. CDR3 loop: CASSLQGSTDTQYF. DNA of the CDR3: TGCGCCAGCAGCTTGCAGGGTTCCACAGATACGCAGTATTTT.

With regard to this clone: Its ends do not fully match the called genes, so a read error is possible. The chain joins TRBV6-5 to TRBJ1-2; 9 bases map to TRBD1. Germline V gene sequence: CDR1 MNHEY, CDR2 SVGAGI. The CDR3 runs to 15 residues. CDR3: CASSDSGTGNYGYTF. The CDR3 nucleotides read TGTGCCAGCAGTGACTCCGGGACAGGGAACTATGGCTACACCTTC.

A word on this clone: The same CDR3 can be traced to other DNA sequences in this sample. This rearrangement joins TRBV6-5 to TRBJ1-5; D call uncertain. The CDR3 runs 14 residues. In germline, CDR1 is MNHEY, CDR2 SVGAGI. V shed 0 bases and J shed 2 bases, with 5 bases lying between them. DNA for the CDR3: TGTGCCAGCAGTTACTCGGGTGGCAATCAGCCCCAGCATTTT. This codes for CASSYSGGNQPQHF.

In DNA, the CDR3 is TGTGCCAGCAACCCCCTGGCAGGGATCAATTCACCCCTCCACTTT. Its protein product is CASNPLAGINSPLHF. J is TRBJ1-6 and V is TRBV6-5; possibly TRBD1 for D (5 bases). The CDR3 totals 15 residues. Germline values: CDR1 MNHEY, CDR2 SVGAGI. V lost 7 bases and J lost 7, with 17 bases in between.

The V and J genes are TRBV5-3 and TRBJ1-2; no clear D. TRBV5-3 is an open reading frame, and its role is uncertain. The CDR3 has 15 amino acids. V shed 0 bases and J shed 6 bases, with 15 bases lying between them. This chain's CDR3 is CARSLGVRSRNGYTF. The CDR3 DNA sequence: TGTGCCAGAAGCTTGGGTGTCAGGTCCAGGAATGGCTACACCTTC.

Worth noting for this clone: This CDR3 is also generated by other DNA sequences in the sample. The chain couples TRBV9 to TRBJ2-3; no clear D. Looked up from germline, CDR1 is SGDLS and CDR2 is YYNGEE. Trimming removed 4 bases from V and 2 bases from J, with 5 bases in between. The CDR3 is 12 amino acids. The CDR3 sequence is CASSSYTDTQYF. DNA of the CDR3: TGTGCCAGCAGCTCATACACAGATACGCAGTATTTT.

The gene calls are TRBV5-3 and TRBJ1-5; no firm D call. TRBV5-3 counts as an open reading frame of uncertain function. The CDR3 is made up of 13 amino acids. The ends were cut back, 3 bases at V and 4 bases at J, with 8 bases in the middle. CDR3 DNA sequence: TGTGCCAGAAGCTACACCCCTAATCAGCCCCAGCATTTT. This codes for CARSYTPNQPQHF.